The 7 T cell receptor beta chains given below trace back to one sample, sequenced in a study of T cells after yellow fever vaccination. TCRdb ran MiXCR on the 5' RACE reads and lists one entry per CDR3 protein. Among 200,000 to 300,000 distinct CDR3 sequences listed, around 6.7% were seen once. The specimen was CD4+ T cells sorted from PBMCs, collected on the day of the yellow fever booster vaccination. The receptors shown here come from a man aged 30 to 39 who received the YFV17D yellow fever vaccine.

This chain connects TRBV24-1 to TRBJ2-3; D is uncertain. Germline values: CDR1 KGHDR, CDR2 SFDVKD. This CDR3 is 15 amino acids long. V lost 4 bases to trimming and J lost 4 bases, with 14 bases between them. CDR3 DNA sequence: TGTGCCACCAGTGACCGGCGGCGCGGATCAGATACGCAGTATTTT. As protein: CATSDRRRGSDTQYF.

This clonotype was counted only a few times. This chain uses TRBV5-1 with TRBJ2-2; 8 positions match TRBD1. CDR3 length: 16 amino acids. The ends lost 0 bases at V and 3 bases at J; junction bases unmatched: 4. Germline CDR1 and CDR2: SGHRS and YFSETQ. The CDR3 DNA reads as TGCGCCAGCAGCTTGGCGGACAGGGCTGACACCGGGGAGCTGTTTTTT. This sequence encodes CASSLADRADTGELFF.

CDR3 in DNA: TGCAGTGCCACGGACAGTAATTCACCCCTCCACTTT. It translates to CSATDSNSPLHF. The J gene is TRBJ1-6, the V gene TRBV20-1; weak D call: TRBD1 (6 bases). CDR1 and CDR2 (germline): DFQATT, SNEGSKA (reference sequence). The CDR3 consists of 12 residues. V was cut by 6 bases and J by 6 bases, with 9 bases left in between.

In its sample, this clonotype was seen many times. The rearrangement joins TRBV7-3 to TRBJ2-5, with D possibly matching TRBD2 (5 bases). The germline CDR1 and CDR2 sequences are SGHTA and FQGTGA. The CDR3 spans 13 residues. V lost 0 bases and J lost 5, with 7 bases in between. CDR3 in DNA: TGTGCCAGCAGCTTAACGAGGAGGGAGACCCAGTACTTC. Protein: CASSLTRRETQYF.

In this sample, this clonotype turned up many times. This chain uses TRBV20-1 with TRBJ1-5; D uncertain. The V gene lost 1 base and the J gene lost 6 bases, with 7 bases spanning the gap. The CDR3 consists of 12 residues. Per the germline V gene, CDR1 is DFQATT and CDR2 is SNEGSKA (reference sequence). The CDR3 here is CSARVRGQPQHF. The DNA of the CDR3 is TGCAGTGCTAGAGTTCGGGGTCAGCCCCAGCATTTT.

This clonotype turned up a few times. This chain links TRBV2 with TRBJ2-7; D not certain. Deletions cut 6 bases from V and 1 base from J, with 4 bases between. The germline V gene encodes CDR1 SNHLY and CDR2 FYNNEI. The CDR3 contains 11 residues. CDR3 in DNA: TGTGCCAGCAGGGAGTCCTACGAGCAGTACTTC. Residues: CASRESYEQYF.

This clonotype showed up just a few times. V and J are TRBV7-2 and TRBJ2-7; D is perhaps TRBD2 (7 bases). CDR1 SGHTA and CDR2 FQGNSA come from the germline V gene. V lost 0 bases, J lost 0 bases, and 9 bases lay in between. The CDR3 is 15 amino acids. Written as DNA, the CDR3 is TGTGCCAGCAGCTTAGCAGGGGGGGGCTCCTACGAGCAGTACTTC. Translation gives CASSLAGGGSYEQYF.